The 25 T cell receptor beta chains below come from one sample, sequenced in a study of OX40 agonist ivuxolimab in advanced cancers. The method was immunoSEQ multiplex PCR; TCRdb's version includes in-frame clones alone and lacks a portion of them. This table has over 75,000 clones, under 95% appearing once. This material consisted of CD4+ or CD8+ T cells sorted from blood, taken in a trial of the OX40 agonist ivuxolimab. The receptors stem from an adult with an advanced solid tumor such as melanoma, head and neck, liver or kidney cancer.

The V gene is TRBV29-1, the J gene TRBJ2-7; D might be TRBD2 (7 bases). V shed 0 bases and J shed 2 bases, with 14 bases lying between them. Germline CDR1 is SQVTM and CDR2 is ANQGSEA. The CDR3 is 15 residues long. The CDR3 loop is CSVEEREGGTYEQYF. In DNA form, the CDR3 reads TGCAGCGTTGAAGAGAGGGAGGGGGGGACCTACGAGCAGTACTTC.

The chain uses TRBV4-1 and TRBJ2-5, with TRBD1 matching 7 bases. The ends lost 5 bases at V and 3 bases at J; junction bases unmatched: 12. This CDR3 comprises 16 residues. The germline gives CDR1 MGHRA, CDR2 YSYEKL. CDR3 sequence reads: CASSDNRLGQKETQYF. For the CDR3, the DNA is TGCGCCAGCAGCGATAATCGTCTGGGACAGAAAGAGACCCAGTACTTC.

This CDR3 reads CSVEALGIWNTEAFF. CDR3 coding DNA: TGCAGCGTTGAAGCGTTGGGGATTTGGAACACTGAAGCTTTCTTT. J is TRBJ1-1 and V is TRBV29-1; D call uncertain. Germline loops: CDR1 SQVTM, CDR2 ANQGSEA. The CDR3 has 15 residues. The V end was cut by 1 base, the J end by 1 base, with 13 bases between.

The chain uses TRBV5-1 and TRBJ1-1, with D possibly TRBD1 on 5 matching bases. Germline V lookup: CDR1 SGHRS, CDR2 YFSETQ. CDR3 length: 14 residues. V was clipped by 2 bases and J by 0 bases, with 8 bases between them. This CDR3 reads CASSFGTVNTEAFF. CDR3 DNA: TGCGCCAGCAGCTTCGGGACCGTGAACACTGAAGCTTTCTTT.

The genes are TRBV28 and TRBJ1-2; D unclear. Per the germline V gene, CDR1 is MDHEN and CDR2 is SYDVKM. Trimming removed 4 bases from V and 8 bases from J, with 11 bases in between. The CDR3 has 12 residues. CDR3 region: CASSSAAVGYTF. CDR3 sequence (DNA): TGTGCCAGCAGTTCAGCCGCGGTAGGCTACACCTTC.

This sequence joins TRBV10-1 and TRBJ2-3; TRBD2 is a possible D gene (6 bases). The CDR3 has 13 residues. Trimming stripped 9 bases from V and 0 bases from J, with 10 bases between. CDR1 and CDR2 (germline): WNHNN, SYGVQD (reference sequence). The CDR3 DNA reads TGCGCCAGTGCGGGACTCAGCACAGATACGCAGTATTTT. This translates into CASAGLSTDTQYF.

This rearrangement joins TRBV5-4 to TRBJ1-3; weak D call: TRBD1 (6 bases). Trimming pared 4 bases from V and 2 bases from J, leaving 13 bases between. CDR3 size: 15 residues. The germline CDR1 and CDR2 sequences are SGHNT and YYREEE (reference sequence). The CDR3 here is CASSPTAGAGNTIYF. In DNA form, the CDR3 reads TGTGCCAGCAGCCCTACCGCAGGGGCTGGAAACACCATATATTTT.

The chain couples TRBV6-6 to TRBJ2-3; D is perhaps TRBD2 (5 bases). Germline-derived CDR1 and CDR2 are MNHNY and SVGAGI (reference sequence). This CDR3 has 15 amino acids. With 2 bases removed from V and 3 bases from J, the gap between germline ends came to 12 bases. CDR3 in amino acids: CASSYVSRGTDTQYF. The DNA of the CDR3 is TGTGCCAGCAGTTACGTGTCCAGAGGGACAGATACGCAGTATTTT.

The chain is built from TRBV28 and TRBJ1-5, with D uncertain. Per germline, CDR1 MDHEN and CDR2 SYDVKM. V lost 4 bases to trimming and J lost 0 bases, with 7 bases between them. The CDR3 length is 14 residues. The CDR3 loop reads CASSSGFSNQPQHF. The CDR3 DNA follows: TGTGCCAGCAGTTCCGGGTTTAGCAATCAGCCCCAGCATTTT.

This chain connects TRBV29-1 to TRBJ1-2; D unresolved. Germline V gene data show CDR1 as SQVTM and CDR2 as ANQGSEA. The CDR3 is 12 amino acids. Trimming cost V 6 bases and J 0 bases, with 8 bases left between them. CDR3 in DNA: TGCAGCGTCGTGAAGGCTAACTATGGCTACACCTTC. Translation: CSVVKANYGYTF.

The rearrangement uses TRBV6-5 and TRBJ2-3; 7 nucleotides line up with TRBD1. Germline-derived CDR1 and CDR2 are MNHEY and SVGAGI. The CDR3 is made up of 14 amino acids. The V and J ends lost 5 bases and 1 base, in that order; junction bases with no gene match: 3. In DNA form, the CDR3 reads TGTGCCAGCAGTCCTACAGGGGGCACAGATACGCAGTATTTT. As protein: CASSPTGGTDTQYF.

The chain couples TRBV4-1 to TRBJ1-2, with D possibly TRBD1 on 5 matching bases. The CDR3 loop spans 16 amino acids. V gave up 5 bases and J gave up 0 bases, with 16 bases separating them. Germline V CDR1 and CDR2: MGHRA, YSYEKL. CDR3 bases: TGCGCCAGCAGCTCCTCAGGACGAGGGGCTAACTATGGCTACACCTTC. It codes for CASSSSGRGANYGYTF.

The V call is TRBV18, the J call TRBJ2-7; D unclear. This CDR3 has 12 amino acids. V was clipped by 4 bases and J by 3 bases, with 7 bases between them. Germline CDR1 KGHSH, CDR2 LQKENI. The CDR3 sequence is CASSRLNYEQYF. The CDR3 nucleotides are TGTGCCAGCTCACGATTGAACTACGAGCAGTACTTC.

The J gene is TRBJ2-3, the V gene TRBV5-1; 7 bases fit TRBD1. J gave up 4 bases and V 4 bases, and 3 bases lay outside the gene matches. The V gene's germline CDR1 is SGHRS and CDR2 YFSETQ. The CDR3 has 13 residues. The CDR3 is CASSLTGADTQYF. The DNA for the CDR3 is TGCGCCAGCAGCCTAACAGGGGCAGATACGCAGTATTTT. The full variable domain, in which reference TRBV5-1 and TRBJ2-3 provide the parts outside the CDR3, is KAGVTQTPRYLIKTRGQQVTLSCSPISGHRSVSWYQQTPGQGLQFLFEYFSETQRNKGNFPGRFSGRQFSNSRSEMNVSTLELGDSALYLCASSLTGADTQYFGPGTRLTVL.

CDR3 bases: TGCGCCAGCAGCTTGGTGTCTGGGGGCGAGTACAATGAGCAGTTCTTC. Translating gives CASSLVSGGEYNEQFF. The V and J genes are TRBV5-1 and TRBJ2-1, with D maybe TRBD1 (6 bases). The germline V gene has CDR1 SGHRS and CDR2 YFSETQ. This CDR3 region has 16 residues. The V and J ends lost 0 bases and 4 bases respectively, with 14 bases between them.

The J gene is TRBJ2-5, the V gene TRBV7-9, with 7 bases that match TRBD2. There are 15 residues in the CDR3. Germline trimming cut 1 base from V and 4 bases from J; bases unmatched to any gene: 6. Germline V gives CDR1 SEHNR, CDR2 FQNEAQ (reference sequence). The CDR3 protein is CASSLDDGRGETQYF. The CDR3 DNA reads TGTGCCAGCAGCTTAGATGATGGGAGGGGAGAGACCCAGTACTTC.

The V and J genes are TRBV25-1 and TRBJ2-1; D may correspond to TRBD1 or TRBD2 (7 bases each). V was shortened by 5 bases and J by 3 bases, with 17 bases between the two germline ends. The germline CDR1 and CDR2 sequences are MGHDK and SYGVNS. CDR3 length: 16 amino acids. The CDR3 protein is CASSNAGDSRYNEQFF. The CDR3 DNA reads as TGTGCCAGCAGTAACGCGGGGGACAGCCGCTACAATGAGCAGTTCTTC.

The J gene is TRBJ2-7, the V gene TRBV25-1, with a weak D call TRBD2 (6 bases). Trimming removed 2 bases from V and 7 bases from J, with 12 bases in between. The germline V gene encodes CDR1 MGHDK and CDR2 SYGVNS. The CDR3 is made up of 13 amino acids. The CDR3 DNA reads as TGTGCCAGCAGTGAAGGCGGGGCGCGTGAGCAGTACTTC. Translation gives CASSEGGAREQYF.

V and J are TRBV28 and TRBJ1-1; the D gene is possibly TRBD1 (5 bases). The V end was cut by 2 bases, the J end by 0 bases, with 13 bases between. Germline V gene lookup returns CDR1 MDHEN and CDR2 SYDVKM. This CDR3 comprises 16 residues. The CDR3, as DNA: TGTGCCAGCAGTTTAAATCAGGGAGTCATGAACACTGAAGCTTTCTTT. Encoded protein: CASSLNQGVMNTEAFF. Based on the CDR3 plus reference TRBV28 and TRBJ1-1, the full variable domain is DVKVTQSSRYLVKRTGEKVFLECVQDMDHENMFWYRQDPGLGLRLIYFSYDVKMKEKGDIPEGYSVSREKKERFSLILESASTNQTSMYLCASSLNQGVMNTEAFFGQGTRLTVV.

The chain carries TRBV28 and TRBJ2-5, with TRBD2 matching over 7 bases. In germline, CDR1 is MDHEN, CDR2 SYDVKM. The CDR3 contains 15 residues. With 8 bases clipped from V and 5 bases from J, the junction kept 14 bases outside the gene matches. CDR3 DNA: TGTGCCAGCGCACGTCGGCGGGGGTCCGCGGAGACCCAGTACTTC. Translating it yields CASARRRGSAETQYF.

The V gene is TRBV4-1, the J gene TRBJ1-1; D remains ambiguous. V shed 3 bases and J shed 4 bases, with 9 bases lying between them. This CDR3 spans 13 amino acids. Germline assignment: CDR1 MGHRA and CDR2 YSYEKL. DNA for the CDR3: TGCGCCAGCAGCCACCCAAGATCCACTGAAGCTTTCTTT. This translates into CASSHPRSTEAFF.

The chain recombines TRBV7-6 with TRBJ2-7, with D possibly TRBD2 on 6 matching bases. Germline V lookup: CDR1 SGHVS, CDR2 FNYEAQ. Trimming left V 5 bases short and J 2 bases short, with 19 bases between. The CDR3 extends over 16 amino acids. This chain's CDR3 is CASSRETGTLTYEQYF. CDR3 nucleotides: TGTGCCAGCAGCCGAGAAACCGGGACTCTAACCTACGAGCAGTACTTC.

The rearrangement links TRBV5-1 to TRBJ2-7, with D perhaps matching TRBD1 (6 bases). The CDR3 contains 14 residues. V was pared by 6 bases and J by 3 bases, with 16 bases between. In germline, CDR1 is SGHRS, CDR2 YFSETQ. The CDR3 DNA sequence: TGCGCCAGCACCGGGCCAGGGGCTTACTACGAGCAGTACTTC. The encoded protein is CASTGPGAYYEQYF.

V usage is TRBV13 and J usage is TRBJ2-7; TRBD1 aligns across 8 bases. Germline values: CDR1 PRHDT, CDR2 FYEKMQ (reference sequence). The CDR3 is made up of 15 amino acids. J lost 6 bases, V lost 5 bases, and 12 bases had no gene match. This chain's CDR3 is CASSPAGRGHSEQYF. The DNA of the CDR3 is TGTGCCAGCAGCCCAGCCGGCAGGGGGCATAGCGAGCAGTACTTC.

The CDR3 DNA is TGCGCCAGCAGCCAAGGAACAGGGGGTTCACCCCTCCACTTT. Its protein is CASSQGTGGSPLHF. This chain joins TRBV4-1 and TRBJ1-6, with 8 bases aligning to TRBD1. The V segment lost 1 base and the J segment 9 bases; nucleotides outside the gene matches: 2. This CDR3 spans 14 amino acids. CDR1 is MGHRA, CDR2 YSYEKL, per germline.